This TCR beta chain was sequenced for a study of blood T cell repertoires in COVID-19. As handled by the study authors: Reference gene primer amplification in the assay estimated nucleated cell counts. Sequenced by immunoSEQ multiplex PCR; TCRdb stores in-frame clones only, minus some. The V and J calls and clone size were taken over from that table, and D and trimming were inferred from the DNA. The table shows around 180,000 clones, with approximately 81% occurring only once. The CDR3 runs to 13 residues. Trimming shortened V by 2 bases and J by 4 bases, and 8 bases separated the two germline ends. The germline V gene encodes CDR1 MNHEY and CDR2 SVGAGI.

The chain is built from TRBV6-5 and TRBJ1-2, with D possibly TRBD1 on 5 matching bases. The receptor's source is a woman aged 80 or older with active or convalescent COVID-19. Sequenced input: peripheral blood. In DNA, the CDR3 is TGTGCCAGCAGTTACGACAGTATCTATGGCTACACCTTC. Translating it yields CASSYDSIYGYTF.